The 18 T cell receptor beta chains presented below share a single source sample, sequenced in a study of blood T cell repertoires in COVID-19. Clones were sequenced by immunoSEQ multiplex PCR, and TCRdb holds only the in-frame ones, with some missing. Of about 170,000 clones listed, approximately 84% are singletons. The sequenced sample consisted of peripheral blood. All receptors derive from a woman older than 75 with acute or convalescent COVID-19.

This chain links TRBV6-5 with TRBJ1-1; tentatively, D is TRBD1 (5 bases). CDR3 size: 15 residues. V was clipped by 0 bases and J by 2 bases, with 10 bases between them. Germline CDR1 is MNHEY and CDR2 is SVGAGI. DNA of the CDR3: TGTGCCAGCAGTTACTCCGCAGGGTTAAACACTGAAGCTTTCTTT. Its translation: CASSYSAGLNTEAFF.

The rearrangement links TRBV11-2 to TRBJ2-7; D possibly corresponds to TRBD2 (6 bases). The CDR3 contains 16 residues. Germline CDR1 reads SGHAT; CDR2 reads FQNNGV. Trimming shortened V by 0 bases and J by 2 bases, and 14 bases separated the two germline ends. The CDR3 DNA is TGTGCCAGCAGCTTAGAATACGGGAGATCGGCCTACGAGCAGTACTTC. Its translation is CASSLEYGRSAYEQYF.

The gene calls are TRBV18 and TRBJ2-7, with 12 bases identical to TRBD2. V shed 6 bases, J shed 5 bases, and the junction held 17 bases outside the gene matches. Germline values: CDR1 KGHSH, CDR2 LQKENI. The CDR3 loop spans 18 amino acids. For the CDR3, the DNA is TGTGCCAGCTCCCCTCTGCGGCTAGCGGGAGGGCCGGGGGACGAGCAGTACTTC. Translation gives CASSPLRLAGGPGDEQYF.

As regards this clone: Other DNA sequences in this specimen translate into the identical CDR3. The V and J genes are TRBV30 and TRBJ1-1; 7 nucleotides match TRBD1. The junction had 4 bases not matched to a gene; V was cut back by 2 bases and J by 4 bases. Germline CDR1 reads GTSNPN; CDR2 reads SVGIG (reference sequence). The CDR3 consists of 13 residues. This chain's CDR3 is CAWSIGGPTEAFF. The CDR3 DNA sequence: TGTGCCTGGAGTATAGGGGGCCCCACTGAAGCTTTCTTT.

This sequence joins TRBV3-1 (or the pseudogene TRBV3-2) and TRBJ2-3, with 8 positions matching TRBD2. The CDR3 sequence is 16 residues long. CDR1 is LGHDT, CDR2 YNNKEL, per germline (reference sequence). The J segment lost 2 bases and the V segment lost 2 bases, leaving 6 bases of the junction unmatched. The DNA for the CDR3 is TGTGCCAGCAGCCAATCGACTAGCGAATACACAGATACGCAGTATTTT. Protein product: CASSQSTSEYTDTQYF.

The chain employs TRBV30 and TRBJ2-5; a possible D gene is TRBD2 (6 bases). The V end lost 5 bases, the J end lost 4 bases, and 11 bases lay between the germline ends. The CDR3 is made up of 12 amino acids. The germline V gene encodes CDR1 GTSNPN and CDR2 SVGIG (reference sequence). The CDR3 DNA reads TGTGCCTGGCAGGGTAGCGGAGAGACCCAGTACTTC. Its protein product is CAWQGSGETQYF.

This clone was seen only a few times. The rearrangement links TRBV7-2 to TRBJ1-1; possible D gene TRBD1, 5 bases. Trimming took off 4 bases at V and 2 bases at J, with 8 bases between the two ends. This CDR3 comprises 13 residues. CDR1 is SGHTA and CDR2 is FQGNSA in the germline V gene. CDR3 in DNA: TGTGCCAGCAGCTCACAGGCTAACACTGAAGCTTTCTTT. It translates to CASSSQANTEAFF.

The chain combines TRBV5-1 with TRBJ2-7; the match to TRBD2 covers 7 bases. V gave up 6 bases and J gave up 4 bases; unmatched junction bases: 10. The germline V gene encodes CDR1 SGHRS and CDR2 YFSETQ. The CDR3 length is 14 residues. CDR3 in amino acids: CASILHPGGYEQYF. The CDR3, as DNA: TGCGCCAGCATCCTCCACCCCGGGGGGTACGAGCAGTACTTC.

The chain combines TRBV12-3 or TRBV12-4 with TRBJ2-5; D not resolved. The V end was cut by 2 bases, the J end by 5 bases, with 9 bases between. The CDR3 extends over 13 amino acids. The CDR3 here is CASSLPEAETQYF. Written as DNA, the CDR3 is TGTGCCAGCAGTTTACCAGAGGCCGAGACCCAGTACTTC.

This CDR3 is CASTQGSGATYEQYF. CDR3 in DNA: TGTGCCAGCACCCAGGGTAGCGGGGCCACCTACGAGCAGTACTTC. This rearrangement joins TRBV9 to TRBJ2-7; the match to TRBD2 covers 8 bases. Trimming cost V 6 bases and J 2 bases; bases outside gene matches: 10. CDR1 is SGDLS, CDR2 YYNGEE, per germline. The CDR3 has 15 amino acids.

The chain links TRBV2 to TRBJ1-5, with 9 bases aligning to TRBD1. With 1 base clipped from V and 6 bases from J, the junction kept 4 bases outside the gene matches. Per germline, CDR1 SNHLY and CDR2 FYNNEI. There are 15 residues in the CDR3. CDR3 loop: CASSEGDRVGQPQHF. Here the CDR3 DNA reads TGTGCCAGCAGTGAAGGGGACAGGGTTGGTCAGCCCCAGCATTTT.

J is TRBJ1-2 and V is TRBV29-1; TRBD1 might be the D (6 bases). The germline V gene has CDR1 SQVTM and CDR2 ANQGSEA. The V end lost 5 bases, the J end lost 8 bases, and 24 bases lay between the germline ends. The CDR3 has 15 residues. The CDR3 reads CSVSEGGGTSGGYTF. The DNA for the CDR3 is TGCAGCGTTTCTGAAGGGGGGGGGACTTCGGGAGGCTACACCTTC.

V and J are TRBV4-1 and TRBJ1-5; a possible D gene is TRBD1 (6 bases). This CDR3 has 17 amino acids. The V gene's germline CDR1 is MGHRA and CDR2 YSYEKL. Trimming stripped 0 bases from V and 5 bases from J, with 17 bases between. This CDR3 reads CASSQDGGGILDQPQHF. As DNA, the CDR3 is TGCGCCAGCAGCCAAGATGGGGGGGGCATATTGGATCAGCCCCAGCATTTT.

The chain combines TRBV6-5 with TRBJ2-1, with D perhaps matching TRBD1 (5 bases). Trimming took 10 bases from V and 5 from J, leaving 15 bases between them. CDR1 and CDR2 from the germline V gene are MNHEY and SVGAGI. This CDR3 is built from 13 residues. CDR3 sequence reads: CATRVLTDNEQFF. Written as DNA, the CDR3 is TGTGCCACCCGGGTTTTGACAGACAATGAGCAGTTCTTC.

The rearrangement uses TRBV4-2 and TRBJ1-2; D call uncertain. Germline CDR1 reads LGHNA; CDR2 reads YNFKEQ. This CDR3 region has 13 residues. The V end lost 4 bases, the J end lost 6 bases, and 12 bases lay between the germline ends. DNA for the CDR3: TGTGCCAGCAGCCGCCCCGGACTGGATGGCTACACCTTC. Its protein is CASSRPGLDGYTF.

V and J are TRBV5-6 and TRBJ2-5; 15 bases fit TRBD2. CDR1 and CDR2 from the germline V gene are SGHDT and YYEEEE. V lost 1 base to trimming and J lost 7 bases; unmatched junction nucleotides: 5. The CDR3 consists of 16 residues. The CDR3 nucleotides are TGTGCCAGCAGCTTGCGGACTAGCGGGAGGGCCAGGACCCAGTACTTC. Protein: CASSLRTSGRARTQYF. Complete variable domain (other parts from reference TRBV5-6 and TRBJ2-5): DAGVTQSPTHLIKTRGQQVTLRCSPKSGHDTVSWYQQALGQGPQFIFQYYEEEERQRGNFPDRFSGHQFPNYSSELNVNALLLGDSALYLCASSLRTSGRARTQYFGPGTRLLVL.

The chain has TRBV28 and TRBJ2-1; 9 bases fit TRBD2. The J segment lost 3 bases and the V segment lost 5 bases, leaving 2 bases of the junction unmatched. CDR1 and CDR2 from the germline V gene are MDHEN and SYDVKM. The CDR3 consists of 14 residues. This CDR3 reads CASSPAGGYNEQFF. CDR3 coding DNA: TGTGCCAGCAGTCCAGCGGGAGGCTACAATGAGCAGTTCTTC.

The chain uses TRBV18 and TRBJ2-7; maybe TRBD2 (6 bases). The V and J ends lost 2 bases and 9 bases respectively, with 14 bases between them. This CDR3 region has 13 residues. Germline V CDR1 and CDR2: KGHSH, LQKENI. CDR3 bases: TGTGCCAGCTCACCAGCCGACACTAGCCGGCAGTACTTC. Translation: CASSPADTSRQYF.